The 21 T cell receptor beta chains in this list originate from one sample, sequenced in a study of cytomegalovirus exposure and HLA in healthy donors. Use of 60 Vbeta and 13 Jbeta primers characterized the PCR. Libraries were prepared by immunoSEQ multiplex PCR; TCRdb keeps only in-frame clonotypes and omits some of them. This sample has some 76,000 clones, with less than 80% found just once. Sample: PBMCs. The receptor source for this set is a woman aged 40 to 50 in good health and CMV-seropositive.

CDR3 in amino acids: CASSIGGGAFETQYF. The CDR3, as DNA: TGTGCCAGTAGTATCGGCGGGGGGGCGTTCGAGACCCAGTACTTC. This sequence joins TRBV19 and TRBJ2-5, with 9 bases aligning to TRBD2. The CDR3 is made up of 15 amino acids. Germline V gives CDR1 LNHDA, CDR2 SQIVND (reference sequence). The V segment lost 3 bases and the J segment 5 bases; nucleotides outside the gene matches: 7.

The V call is TRBV19, the J call TRBJ1-1; tentative D call: TRBD1 (6 bases). Germline lookup yields CDR1 LNHDA and CDR2 SQIVND (reference sequence). This CDR3 comprises 14 residues. The V end lost 5 bases, the J end lost 0 bases, and 10 bases lay between the germline ends. CDR3 sequence reads: CASSQGWLNTEAFF. The CDR3 region has the DNA TGTGCCAGTAGTCAGGGGTGGCTGAACACTGAAGCTTTCTTT.

The V call is TRBV4-3, the J call TRBJ2-5; D uncertain. The CDR3 has 12 residues. Trimming stripped 0 bases from V and 7 bases from J, with 6 bases between. The V gene's germline CDR1 is LGHNA and CDR2 YSLEER. The chain's CDR3 is CASSQDPGTQYF. In DNA, the CDR3 is TGCGCCAGCAGCCAAGACCCAGGGACCCAGTACTTC.

This clone was seen a handful of times. Other nucleotide sequences from this sample produce the same CDR3. The V call is TRBV6-5, the J call TRBJ2-7; D unresolved. The germline CDR1 and CDR2 sequences are MNHEY and SVGAGI. The CDR3 is 12 residues long. Here the CDR3 DNA reads TGTTCCAAGAAGAAGGCGGCATACGAGCAGTACTTC. This codes for CSKKKAAYEQYF.

The chain employs TRBV7-6 and TRBJ1-4; D possibly corresponds to TRBD1 (6 bases). V was cut by 6 bases and J by 8 bases, with 16 bases left in between. The CDR3 totals 14 residues. Per the germline V gene, CDR1 is SGHVS and CDR2 is FNYEAQ. CDR3 nucleotides: TGTGCCAGCAGTTCGACCAGGGGTTCCGAAAAACTGTTTTTT. The encoded protein is CASSSTRGSEKLFF.

This clone has only a few counts. The rearrangement uses TRBV4-1 and TRBJ1-6; D is uncertain. The V end was cut by 4 bases, the J end by 0 bases, with 10 bases between. The germline V gene has CDR1 MGHRA and CDR2 YSYEKL. This CDR3 region has 16 residues. CDR3 amino acids: CASSLTGSSYNSPLHF. The CDR3 nucleotides read TGCGCCAGCAGCCTGACGGGGAGCTCCTATAATTCACCCCTCCACTTT.

The chain employs TRBV7-2 and TRBJ1-6; D might be TRBD1 (5 bases). Germline assignment: CDR1 SGHTA and CDR2 FQGNSA. The CDR3 covers 16 residues. Deletions cut 1 base from V and 7 bases from J, with 14 bases between. The CDR3 coding sequence is TGTGCCAGCAGCTTAGAGGTCAGGGTGCACAATTCACCCCTCCACTTT. The encoded protein is CASSLEVRVHNSPLHF.

The chain recombines TRBV18 with TRBJ2-7; D gene ambiguous. The germline CDR1 and CDR2 sequences are KGHSH and LQKENI. The CDR3 is 14 amino acids. The V gene lost 3 bases and the J gene lost 0 bases, with 9 bases spanning the gap. CDR3 in amino acids: CASSPGGHSYEQYF. The CDR3 bases are TGTGCCAGCTCACCCGGCGGCCACTCCTACGAGCAGTACTTC.

Comments on this clone: The junction departs from germline at one end; a sequencing error may be responsible. The rearrangement links TRBV5-6 to TRBJ2-7; 9 nucleotides agree with TRBD2. CDR1 and CDR2 (germline): SGHDT, YYEEEE. This CDR3 is built from 15 residues. This chain's CDR3 is CASSLGIGLAIERYF. CDR3 bases: TGTGCCAGCAGCTTGGGTATCGGACTAGCGATCGAGCGGTACTTC. The full variable domain, completed using reference TRBV5-6 and TRBJ2-7, is DAGVTQSPTHLIKTRGQQVTLRCSPKSGHDTVSWYQQALGQGPQFIFQYYEEEERQRGNFPDRFSGHQFPNYSSELNVNALLLGDSALYLCASSLGIGLAIERYFGPGTRLTVT.

The CDR3 DNA reads TGCAGCGTTGAGGGAGTACATAATTCACCCCTCCACTTT. Translating gives CSVEGVHNSPLHF. The chain recombines TRBV29-1 with TRBJ1-6, with unresolved D. CDR1 SQVTM and CDR2 ANQGSEA come from the germline V gene. The CDR3 is 13 amino acids. Trimming took 3 bases from V and 5 from J, leaving 8 bases between them.

This chain joins TRBV2 and TRBJ1-1; 9 nucleotides agree with TRBD1. Germline V gene lookup returns CDR1 SNHLY and CDR2 FYNNEI. The CDR3 sequence is 14 residues long. V lost 7 bases, J lost 5 bases, and 8 bases stayed unmatched. The CDR3, as DNA: TGTGCCAGCAAGGAGGGGACAGGGAAAACTGAAGCTTTCTTT. Translating gives CASKEGTGKTEAFF.

The chain combines TRBV30 with TRBJ1-6; no clear D. CDR1 is GTSNPN, CDR2 SVGIG, per germline (reference sequence). The CDR3 is 12 residues long. Trimming removed 3 bases at V and 9 bases at J, with 9 bases between. CDR3 DNA: TGTGCCTGGAGGGGCCCCTCTTCACCCCTCCACTTT. It encodes CAWRGPSSPLHF.

The chain carries TRBV30 and TRBJ2-1, with 8 bases fitting TRBD2. Germline trimming cut 2 bases from V and 5 bases from J; bases unmatched to any gene: 2. Germline V gene sequence: CDR1 GTSNPN, CDR2 SVGIG (reference sequence). There are 13 residues in the CDR3. CDR3 DNA sequence: TGTGCCTGGAGTTCGCGGGGGGACAATGAGCAGTTCTTC. It translates to CAWSSRGDNEQFF.

Here the CDR3 reads CASSAPSGGSRDTQYF. The CDR3 DNA is TGTGCCAGCAGTGCCCCTAGCGGGGGGAGTAGAGATACGCAGTATTTT. The chain is built from TRBV28 and TRBJ2-3; TRBD2 agrees at 11 bases. Germline V gives CDR1 MDHEN, CDR2 SYDVKM. The CDR3 consists of 16 residues. The V segment lost 5 bases and the J segment 5 bases; nucleotides outside the gene matches: 9.

The rearrangement links TRBV2 to TRBJ1-1, with 10 bases fitting TRBD1. The CDR3 totals 14 residues. The V segment lost 6 bases and the J segment 6 bases; nucleotides outside the gene matches: 7. CDR1 and CDR2 from the germline V gene are SNHLY and FYNNEI. The CDR3 coding sequence is TGTGCCAGCAGAACCGGGACAGGGGATGCTGAAGCTTTCTTT. As protein: CASRTGTGDAEAFF. Using reference TRBV2 and TRBJ1-1 for the parts outside the CDR3, the full variable domain is EPEVTQTPSHQVTQMGQEVILRCVPISNHLYFYWYRQILGQKVEFLVSFYNNEISEKSEIFDDQFSVERPDGSNFTLKIRSTKLEDSAMYFCASRTGTGDAEAFFGQGTRLTVV.

The V call is TRBV4-2, the J call TRBJ1-6, with D tentatively TRBD1 (5 bases). The CDR3 totals 15 residues. V gave up 0 bases and J gave up 8 bases, with 11 bases separating them. Germline values: CDR1 LGHNA, CDR2 YNFKEQ. Written as DNA, the CDR3 is TGTGCCAGCAGCCAAGACGATGGGGGGGATTCACCCCTCCACTTT. Translation gives CASSQDDGGDSPLHF.

V is TRBV28 and J is TRBJ1-6; 8 bases fit TRBD1. CDR1 MDHEN and CDR2 SYDVKM come from the germline V gene. Trimming removed 1 base from V and 7 bases from J; junction bases left unmatched: 9. The CDR3 runs 17 residues. The CDR3 DNA reads TGTGCCAGCAGTTTATCCCAGAGGACAGGGCGCAATTCACCCCTCCACTTT. Protein product: CASSLSQRTGRNSPLHF.

J is TRBJ1-2 and V is TRBV13; no clear D gene. In germline, CDR1 is PRHDT, CDR2 FYEKMQ (reference sequence). The CDR3 extends over 13 amino acids. Trimming pared 0 bases from V and 8 bases from J, leaving 10 bases between. The chain's CDR3 is CASSLGLREGYTF. CDR3 nucleotide sequence: TGTGCCAGCAGCTTAGGGTTGAGAGAAGGCTACACCTTC. Looking up the rest from reference TRBV13 and TRBJ1-2 gives the full variable domain: AAGVIQSPRHLIKEKRETATLKCYPIPRHDTVYWYQQGPGQDPQFLISFYEKMQSDKGSIPDRFSAQQFSDYHSELNMSSLELGDSALYFCASSLGLREGYTFGSGTRLTVV.

This clone was picked up one time. The J gene is TRBJ1-2, the V gene TRBV21-1; the D call TRBD1 from the table was never checked on the DNA. TRBV21-1 is given as a pseudogene. The CDR3 extends over 15 amino acids. The DNA of the CDR3 is TGTGCCAGCAGCGTCAGGCGTCCAAATAACTATGGCTACACCTTC. It translates to CASSVRRPNNYGYTF.

This clone was observed a few times. Here the CDR3 DNA reads TGTGCCAGCAGTGACCTCCTAAGCTCCTACAATGAGCAGTTCTTC. Its protein is CASSDLLSSYNEQFF. The rearrangement uses TRBV6-1 and TRBJ2-1, with D unclear. The CDR3 runs 15 residues. Trimming took off 3 bases at V and 0 bases at J, with 9 bases between the two ends. Germline CDR1 is MNHNS and CDR2 is SASEGT.

V usage is TRBV5-1 and J usage is TRBJ1-2; D remains ambiguous. V lost 3 bases and J 4 bases, leaving 13 bases between the germline ends. Germline CDR1 and CDR2: SGHRS and YFSETQ. The CDR3 has 14 amino acids. CDR3 sequence (DNA): TGCGCCAGCAGCTCGGAGTCGGTCCCCTATGGCTACACCTTC. Translating gives CASSSESVPYGYTF.